This TCR beta chain was captured in a study of CD8+CD57+ T cells in acquired aplastic anemia. About the research overall: Sorting CD4+ and CD8+ cells gave DNA averaging approximately 2.9 ug.

This clonotype was picked up a small number of times. Its antigen is as yet unknown. General study findings and limits: The study identified roughly 29 CD8+ CDR3 sequences shared by patients and controls.

Patients picked for sequencing had shown CD8+CD57+ cell expansion detected by flow cytometry. A severe acquired aplastic anemia diagnosis applied to all patients. By the time of blood sampling, patients had still received no therapy. The ends were cut back, 6 bases at V and 5 bases at J, with 9 bases in the middle. Germline V gene data show CDR1 as SNHLY and CDR2 as FYNNEI. The CDR3 runs 12 residues. The template used for profiling TCR beta VDJ and CDR3 was genomic DNA. TCRdb recomputed calls from the reads with MiXCR, one row per CDR3 protein. This repertoire shows 160,000 or so distinct CDR3 sequences, roughly half found once; its top ten account for 3.2%.

The sequenced sample was sorted CD4+, CD8+, or CD8+CD57+ T cells (not recorded which) from PBMCs. The chain couples TRBV2 to TRBJ2-3; D gene unclear. This receptor was taken from a human donor with aplastic anemia. The CDR3 DNA sequence: TGTGCCAGCAGCGTAAAGGGAGATACGCAGTATTTT. As protein: CASSVKGDTQYF.